This TCR beta chain was captured in a study of T cell clusters in autoimmune cytopenias. Study findings and constraints: TRB repertoire shifts in secondary cytopenia and chronic lymphocytic leukemia mostly reflected lymphoma, not autoimmunity.

Tens of thousands of genome equivalents of blood DNA were amplified for TRB. In regard to this clonotype: Antigen specificity is unknown.

TRB was amplified by touch-down multiplex PCR, primer pools A and B combined. TCRdb reworked the multiplex PCR reads into one entry per CDR3 protein, no DNA. The table lists over 3,500 distinct CDR3 sequences. The CDR3 loop spans 16 amino acids. CDR1 is SGHRS and CDR2 is YFSETQ in the germline V gene. The same sample was also studied in work on T cell repertoires in aging, cancer and after chemotherapy. That source notes: Six age groups, ranging from 30 or younger to 70 or older, included the donors. Healthy donor repertoires were recorded over several months to years and showed clear clonal overlap. Age-matched healthy donors had significantly more diverse, less clonal blood TCR repertoires than untreated cancer patients.

The rearrangement links TRBV5-1 to TRBJ2-2. This TCR derives from a human donor in good health. The sequencing input was peripheral blood. The CDR3 sequence: CASSLGLRANTGELFF.